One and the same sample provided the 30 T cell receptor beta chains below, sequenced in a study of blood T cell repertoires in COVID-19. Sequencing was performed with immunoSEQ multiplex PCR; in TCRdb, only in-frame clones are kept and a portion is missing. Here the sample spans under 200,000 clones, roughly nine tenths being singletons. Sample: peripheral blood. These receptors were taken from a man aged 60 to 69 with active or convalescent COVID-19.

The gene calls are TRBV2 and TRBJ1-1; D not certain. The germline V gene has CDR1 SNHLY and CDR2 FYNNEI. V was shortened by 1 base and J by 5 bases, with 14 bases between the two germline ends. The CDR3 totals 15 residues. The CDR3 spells CASSEDQSSGTEAFF. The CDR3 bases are TGTGCCAGCAGTGAAGACCAGAGTTCGGGGACTGAAGCTTTCTTT.

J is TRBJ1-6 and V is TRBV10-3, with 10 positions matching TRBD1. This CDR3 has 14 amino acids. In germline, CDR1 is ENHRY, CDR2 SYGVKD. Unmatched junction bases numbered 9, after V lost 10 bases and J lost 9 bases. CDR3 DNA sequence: TGTGCCACTAGACAGGGGGCGGGTTTTTCACCCCTCCACTTT. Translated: CATRQGAGFSPLHF.

The CDR3 protein is CASSVAGGRSADTQYF. As DNA, the CDR3 is TGTGCCAGCAGCGTAGCGGGGGGGAGATCGGCAGATACGCAGTATTTT. This chain connects TRBV9 to TRBJ2-3; TRBD2 matches 8 bases. This CDR3 region has 16 residues. With V trimmed by 0 bases and J by 4 bases, 7 bases remained unmatched. CDR1 and CDR2 from the germline V gene are SGDLS and YYNGEE.

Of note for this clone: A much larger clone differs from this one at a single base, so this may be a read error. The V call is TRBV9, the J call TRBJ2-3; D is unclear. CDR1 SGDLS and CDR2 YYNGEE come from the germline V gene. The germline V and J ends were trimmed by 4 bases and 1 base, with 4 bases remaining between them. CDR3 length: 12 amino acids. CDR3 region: CASSLGTDTQYF. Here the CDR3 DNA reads TGTGCCAGCAGCCTTGGCACAGATACGCAGTATTTT.

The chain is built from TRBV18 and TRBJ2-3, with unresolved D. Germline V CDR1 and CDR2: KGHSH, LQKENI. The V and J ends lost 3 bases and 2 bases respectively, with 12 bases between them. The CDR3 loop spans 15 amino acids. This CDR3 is CASSPSSGFTDTQYF. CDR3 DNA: TGTGCCAGCTCACCCTCCTCCGGGTTCACAGATACGCAGTATTTT.

As DNA, the CDR3 is TGCGCCAGCAGCTTGGGACAGCGGGGGGGCCGCCACGAGCAGTACTTC. Translating gives CASSLGQRGGRHEQYF. The V gene is TRBV5-1, the J gene TRBJ2-7, with 10 bases lining up with TRBD2. V shed 0 bases and J 5 bases; nucleotides not matched to a gene: 8. The V gene's germline CDR1 is SGHRS and CDR2 YFSETQ. CDR3 length: 16 residues.

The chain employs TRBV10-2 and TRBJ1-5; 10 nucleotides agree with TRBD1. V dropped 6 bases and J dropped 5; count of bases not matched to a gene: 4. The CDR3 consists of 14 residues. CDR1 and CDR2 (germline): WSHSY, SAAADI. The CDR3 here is CASRPTGGHQPQHF. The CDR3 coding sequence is TGCGCCAGCAGGCCGACAGGGGGCCATCAGCCCCAGCATTTT.

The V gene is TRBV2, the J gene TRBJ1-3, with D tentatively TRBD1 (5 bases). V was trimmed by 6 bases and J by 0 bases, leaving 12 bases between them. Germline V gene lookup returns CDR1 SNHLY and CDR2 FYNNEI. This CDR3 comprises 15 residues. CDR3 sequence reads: CASRYTQGSGNTIYF. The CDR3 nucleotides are TGTGCCAGCAGGTACACTCAGGGCTCTGGAAACACCATATATTTT.

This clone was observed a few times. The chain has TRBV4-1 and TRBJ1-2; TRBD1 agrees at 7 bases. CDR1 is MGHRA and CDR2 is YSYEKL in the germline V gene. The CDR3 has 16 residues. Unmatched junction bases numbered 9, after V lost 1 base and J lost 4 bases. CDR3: CASSQGIRGSSYGYTF. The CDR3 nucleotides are TGCGCCAGCAGCCAAGGAATCAGGGGGTCGAGCTATGGCTACACCTTC.

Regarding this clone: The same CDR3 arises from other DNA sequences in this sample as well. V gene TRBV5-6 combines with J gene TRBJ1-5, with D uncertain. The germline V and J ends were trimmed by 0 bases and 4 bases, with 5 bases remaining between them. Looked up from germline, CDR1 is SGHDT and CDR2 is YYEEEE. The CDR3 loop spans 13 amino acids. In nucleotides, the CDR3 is TGTGCCAGCAGCTTGGGGAGGAATCAGCCCCAGCATTTT. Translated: CASSLGRNQPQHF.

This chain's CDR3 is CASSFRQGASGNTIYF. DNA for the CDR3: TGTGCCAGCAGCTTCCGACAGGGGGCATCTGGAAACACCATATATTTT. The V call is TRBV3-1 (or the pseudogene TRBV3-2), the J call TRBJ1-3, with 10 positions matching TRBD1. The CDR3 has 16 amino acids. The trim removed 5 bases at V and 1 base at J, leaving 5 bases unmatched. The germline CDR1 and CDR2 sequences are LGHDT and YNNKEL (reference sequence).

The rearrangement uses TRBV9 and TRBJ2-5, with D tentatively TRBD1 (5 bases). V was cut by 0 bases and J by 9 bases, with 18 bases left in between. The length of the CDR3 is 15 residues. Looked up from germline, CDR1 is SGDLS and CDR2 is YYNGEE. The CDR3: CASSVGIGAYEAQYF. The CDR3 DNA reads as TGTGCCAGCAGCGTAGGGATAGGGGCCTACGAGGCCCAGTACTTC.

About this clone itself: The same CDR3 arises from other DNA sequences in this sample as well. The CDR3 is CASSYQGSYEQYF. Here the CDR3 DNA reads TGTGCCAGCAGTTATCAGGGGTCCTACGAGCAGTACTTC. V gene TRBV6-5 combines with J gene TRBJ2-7; D is perhaps TRBD1 (6 bases). The CDR3 runs 13 residues. Trimming pared 3 bases from V and 1 base from J, leaving 7 bases between. Per germline, CDR1 MNHEY and CDR2 SVGAGI.

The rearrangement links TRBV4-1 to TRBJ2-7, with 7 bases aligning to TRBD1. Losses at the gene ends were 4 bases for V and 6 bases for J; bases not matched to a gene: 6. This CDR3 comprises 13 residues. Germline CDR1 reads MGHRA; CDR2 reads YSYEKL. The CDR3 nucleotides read TGCGCCAGCAGCCCCACAGGGGTAACCGAGCAGTACTTC. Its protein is CASSPTGVTEQYF.

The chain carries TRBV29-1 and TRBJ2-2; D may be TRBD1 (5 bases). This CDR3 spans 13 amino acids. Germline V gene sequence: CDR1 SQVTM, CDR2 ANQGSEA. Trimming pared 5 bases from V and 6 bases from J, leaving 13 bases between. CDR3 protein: CSVITGSPGELFF. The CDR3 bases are TGCAGCGTTATAACAGGATCTCCCGGGGAGCTGTTTTTT.

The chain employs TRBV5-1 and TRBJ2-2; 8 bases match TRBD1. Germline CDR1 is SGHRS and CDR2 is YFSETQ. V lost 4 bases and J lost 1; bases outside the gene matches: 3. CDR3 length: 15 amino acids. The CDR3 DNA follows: TGCGCCAGCAGCCCCGGGACAGGGAACACCGGGGAGCTGTTTTTT. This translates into CASSPGTGNTGELFF.

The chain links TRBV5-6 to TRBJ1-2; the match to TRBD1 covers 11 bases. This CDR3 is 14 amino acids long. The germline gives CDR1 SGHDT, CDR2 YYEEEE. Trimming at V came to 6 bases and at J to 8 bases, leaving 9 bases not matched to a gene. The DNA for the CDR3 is TGTGCCAGCACCTTCGGACAGGGGGCGTGGGGCTACACCTTC. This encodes CASTFGQGAWGYTF.

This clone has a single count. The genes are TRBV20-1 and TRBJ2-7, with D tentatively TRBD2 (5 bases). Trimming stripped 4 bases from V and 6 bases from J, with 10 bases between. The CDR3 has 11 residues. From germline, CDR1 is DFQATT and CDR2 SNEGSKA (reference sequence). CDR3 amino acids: CSATRGGEQYF. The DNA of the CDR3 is TGCAGTGCTACCCGGGGTGGCGAGCAGTACTTC.

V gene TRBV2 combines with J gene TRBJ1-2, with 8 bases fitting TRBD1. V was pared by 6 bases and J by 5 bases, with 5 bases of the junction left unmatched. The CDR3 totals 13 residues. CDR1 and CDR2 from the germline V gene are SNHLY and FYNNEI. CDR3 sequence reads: CASSATGEYGYTF. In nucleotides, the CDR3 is TGTGCCAGCAGCGCGACAGGGGAGTATGGCTACACCTTC.

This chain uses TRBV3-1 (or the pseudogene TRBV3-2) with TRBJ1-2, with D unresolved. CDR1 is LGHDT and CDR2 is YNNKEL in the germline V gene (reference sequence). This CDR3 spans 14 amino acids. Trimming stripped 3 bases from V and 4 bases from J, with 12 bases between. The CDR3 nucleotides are TGTGCCAGCAGCCACGCCCCGGGAAGCTATGGCTACACCTTC. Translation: CASSHAPGSYGYTF.

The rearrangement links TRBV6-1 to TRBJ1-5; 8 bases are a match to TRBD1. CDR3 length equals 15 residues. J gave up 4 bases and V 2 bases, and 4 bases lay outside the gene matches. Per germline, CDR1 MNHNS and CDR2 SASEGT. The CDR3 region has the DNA TGTGCCAGCAGTGAACAGGGACAGGTGAATCAGCCCCAGCATTTT. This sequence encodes CASSEQGQVNQPQHF.

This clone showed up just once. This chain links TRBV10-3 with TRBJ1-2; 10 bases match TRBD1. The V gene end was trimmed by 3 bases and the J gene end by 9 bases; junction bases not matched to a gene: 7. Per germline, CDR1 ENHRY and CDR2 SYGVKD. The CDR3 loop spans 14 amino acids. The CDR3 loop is CAISDTGDRGSYTF. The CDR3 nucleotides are TGTGCCATCAGTGATACGGGGGACAGGGGAAGCTACACCTTC.

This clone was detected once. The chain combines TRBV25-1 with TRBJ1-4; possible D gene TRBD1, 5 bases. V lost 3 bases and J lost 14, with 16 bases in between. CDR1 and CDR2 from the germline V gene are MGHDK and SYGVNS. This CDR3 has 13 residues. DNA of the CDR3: TGTGCCAGCAGTGAGCTCGGCAGGGCCGCTCTGTTTTTT. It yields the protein CASSELGRAALFF.

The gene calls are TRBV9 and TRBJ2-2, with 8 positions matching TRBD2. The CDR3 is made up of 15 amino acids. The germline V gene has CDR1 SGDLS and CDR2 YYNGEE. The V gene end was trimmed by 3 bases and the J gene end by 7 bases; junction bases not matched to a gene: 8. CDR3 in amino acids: CASSGGTAGGGELFF. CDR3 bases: TGTGCCAGCAGCGGAGGGACTGCGGGAGGCGGGGAGCTGTTTTTT.

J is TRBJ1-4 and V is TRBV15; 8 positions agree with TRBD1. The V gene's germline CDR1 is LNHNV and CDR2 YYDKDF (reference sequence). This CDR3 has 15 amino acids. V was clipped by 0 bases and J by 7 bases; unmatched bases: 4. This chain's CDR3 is CATSRDPGGSEKLFF. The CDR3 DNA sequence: TGTGCCACCAGCAGAGATCCAGGGGGCAGTGAAAAACTGTTTTTT. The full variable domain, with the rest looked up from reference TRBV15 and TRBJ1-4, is DAMVIQNPRYQVTQFGKPVTLSCSQTLNHNVMYWYQQKSSQAPKLLFHYYDKDFNNEADTPDNFQSRRPNTSFCFLDIRSPGLGDTAMYLCATSRDPGGSEKLFFGSGTQLSVL.

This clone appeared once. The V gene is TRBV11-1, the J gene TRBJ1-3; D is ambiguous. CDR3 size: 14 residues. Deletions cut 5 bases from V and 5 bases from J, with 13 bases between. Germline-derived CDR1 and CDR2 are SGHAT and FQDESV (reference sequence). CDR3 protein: CASSPRGRRNTIYF. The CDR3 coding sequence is TGTGCCAGCAGCCCCCGAGGCCGAAGAAACACCATATATTTT.

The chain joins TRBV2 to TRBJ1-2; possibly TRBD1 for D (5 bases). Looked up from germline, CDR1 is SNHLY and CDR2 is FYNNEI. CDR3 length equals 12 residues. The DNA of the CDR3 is TGTGTAAGACAGAGAGCTAACTATGGCTACACCTTC. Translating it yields CVRQRANYGYTF.

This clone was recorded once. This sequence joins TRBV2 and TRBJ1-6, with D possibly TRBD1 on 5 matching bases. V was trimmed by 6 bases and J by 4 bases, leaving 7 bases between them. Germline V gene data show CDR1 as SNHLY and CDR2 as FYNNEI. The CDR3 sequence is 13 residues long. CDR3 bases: TGTGCCAGCAGACAGGTTTATAATTCACCCCTCCACTTT. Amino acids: CASRQVYNSPLHF. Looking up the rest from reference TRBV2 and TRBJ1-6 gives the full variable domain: EPEVTQTPSHQVTQMGQEVILRCVPISNHLYFYWYRQILGQKVEFLVSFYNNEISEKSEIFDDQFSVERPDGSNFTLKIRSTKLEDSAMYFCASRQVYNSPLHFGNGTRLTVT.

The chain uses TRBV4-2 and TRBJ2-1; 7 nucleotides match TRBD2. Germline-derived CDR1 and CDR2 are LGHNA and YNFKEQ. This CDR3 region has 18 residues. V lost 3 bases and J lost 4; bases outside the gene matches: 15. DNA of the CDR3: TGTGCCAGCAGCCAGGGCCCGACGGGGGGAGCCGCGTACAATGAGCAGTTCTTC. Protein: CASSQGPTGGAAYNEQFF.

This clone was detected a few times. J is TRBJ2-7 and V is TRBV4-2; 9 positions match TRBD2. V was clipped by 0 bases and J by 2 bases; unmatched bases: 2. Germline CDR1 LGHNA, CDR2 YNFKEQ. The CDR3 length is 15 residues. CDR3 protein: CASSQEAGGPYEQYF. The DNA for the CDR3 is TGTGCCAGCAGCCAAGAGGCGGGGGGGCCCTACGAGCAGTACTTC.